This T cell receptor beta chain stems from a study of cytomegalovirus exposure and HLA in healthy donors. Study-level points and caveats: In a later analysis, TCR beta V- and J-gene trimming showed a link to a missense DCLRE1C variant.

PCR involved 60 Vbeta and 13 Jbeta primers. The repertoire was sequenced with immunoSEQ multiplex PCR; TCRdb's copy has only in-frame clones and lacks some. This sample has 150,000 to 250,000 clones, with roughly 85% found just once. About this clone itself: Its matching antigen is unknown.

V gave up 4 bases and J gave up 5 bases, with 14 bases separating them. The CDR3 is 14 residues long. CDR1 is WNHNN, CDR2 SYGVQD, per germline (reference sequence). The TCR originated in a woman under 40 in good health and CMV-seropositive. Sequencing was carried out using PBMCs. The chain recombines TRBV10-1 with TRBJ2-5, with D perhaps TRBD2 (6 bases). CDR3 in amino acids: CASSGGPGEETQYF. The CDR3 DNA follows: TGCGCCAGCAGTGGAGGCCCGGGGGAGGAGACCCAGTACTTC.